One sample yielded the 13 T cell receptor beta chains listed below, sequenced in a study of metastatic and nonmetastatic thyroid tumors. Every patient underwent thyroid surgery untreated. TCRdb re-clonotyped the PCR reads via MiXCR. The sample consists of roughly 40,000 clones, roughly 17% of them appearing once. Sequenced input: tumor tissue. These receptor sequences come from a female donor with papillary thyroid cancer or a benign thyroid nodule (not recorded which). Some clones in this sample may be carry-over from other donors' samples.

This clone was counted ten times or more. CDR3: CASSHSFATGAVGNTIYF. CDR3 nucleotides: TGCGCCAGCAGCCATTCCTTTGCCACAGGGGCGGTAGGAAACACCATATATTTT. The chain links TRBV4-3 to TRBJ1-3; 7 bases are a match to TRBD1. Losses at the gene ends were 3 bases for V and 4 bases for J; bases not matched to a gene: 15. The CDR3 covers 18 residues. In germline, CDR1 is LGHNA, CDR2 YSLEER.

This clone was seen repeatedly, ten times or more. CDR3 sequence: CASSDRATSYEQYF. CDR3 bases: TGCGCCAGCAGTGACAGGGCGACTTCCTACGAGCAGTACTTC. V gene TRBV10-1 combines with J gene TRBJ2-7; tentatively, D is TRBD1 (5 bases). Trimming removed 3 bases from V and 1 base from J, with 10 bases in between. Germline V gives CDR1 WNHNN, CDR2 SYGVQD (reference sequence). The CDR3 sequence is 14 residues long.

V and J are TRBV30 and TRBJ1-2; unclear D gene. This CDR3 spans 16 amino acids. The ends were cut back, 3 bases at V and 0 bases at J, with 17 bases in the middle. Germline loops: CDR1 GTSNPN, CDR2 SVGIG (reference sequence). The CDR3 coding sequence is TGTGCCTGGAGGGATAATCAGATGGACTCTAACTATGGCTACACCTTC. Encoded protein: CAWRDNQMDSNYGYTF.

This clone was found a few times. The chain joins TRBV19 to TRBJ2-2; D not resolved. The V end was cut by 5 bases, the J end by 4 bases, with 5 bases between. The CDR3 has 12 amino acids. From germline, CDR1 is LNHDA and CDR2 SQIVND (reference sequence). The CDR3 sequence is CASSFRTGELFF. CDR3 nucleotides: TGTGCCAGTAGTTTCCGCACCGGGGAGCTGTTTTTT.

The V and J genes are TRBV5-4 and TRBJ2-2; 8 bases fit TRBD2. This CDR3 has 14 amino acids. V lost 4 bases to trimming and J lost 5 bases; unmatched junction nucleotides: 4. From germline, CDR1 is SGHNT and CDR2 YYREEE (reference sequence). The CDR3 nucleotides are TGTGCCAGCAGCCGTACGGGAGGGACCGGGGAGCTGTTTTTT. Translation: CASSRTGGTGELFF.

The sample holds many counts of this clone. V is TRBV15 and J is TRBJ1-1; 10 bases are a match to TRBD1. Germline-derived CDR1 and CDR2 are LNHNV and YYDKDF (reference sequence). V lost 3 bases to trimming and J lost 6 bases; unmatched junction nucleotides: 7. The CDR3 covers 15 residues. The CDR3 region has the DNA TGTGCCACCAGCAGCGGACAGGGGGGGATCGCTGAAGCTTTCTTT. Translated, it gives CATSSGQGGIAEAFF.

This clone has a count of ten or more. This chain links TRBV30 with TRBJ2-2; D not certain. Germline CDR1 and CDR2: GTSNPN and SVGIG (reference sequence). CDR3 length equals 13 residues. V dropped 0 bases and J dropped 7 bases, with 9 bases sitting between them. Here the CDR3 reads CAWSVLVSGELFF. CDR3 DNA sequence: TGTGCCTGGAGTGTTCTAGTTAGCGGGGAGCTGTTTTTT. The full variable domain, rest sourced from reference TRBV30 and TRBJ2-2, is SQTIHQWPATLVQPVGSPLSLECTVEGTSNPNLYWYRQAAGRGLQLLFYSVGIGQISSEVPQNLSASRPQDRQFILSSKKLLLSDSGFYLCAWSVLVSGELFFGEGSRLTVL.

The table lists this clone with many counts. This chain connects TRBV19 to TRBJ2-7; D is tentatively TRBD1 or TRBD2 (6 bases each). This CDR3 comprises 15 residues. Trimming pared 8 bases from V and 2 bases from J, leaving 19 bases between. Germline assignment: CDR1 LNHDA and CDR2 SQIVND (reference sequence). In DNA form, the CDR3 reads TGTGCCAGTTCCCGCGGGGCAGGGGCAACCTACGAGCAGTACTTC. This translates into CASSRGAGATYEQYF.

Ten or more counts support this clone. The chain couples TRBV10-2 to TRBJ2-7, with 11 bases lining up with TRBD2. The V and J ends lost 4 bases and 3 bases, in that order; junction bases with no gene match: 5. The CDR3 is 15 residues long. Germline CDR1 WSHSY, CDR2 SAAADI. The CDR3 DNA reads as TGCGCCAGCAGTGGCGGGACTAGCGGATACTACGAGCAGTACTTC. Amino acids: CASSGGTSGYYEQYF.

This clone was seen at least ten times. The V call is TRBV5-1, the J call TRBJ1-3; a possible D gene is TRBD1 (6 bases). The ends were cut back, 3 bases at V and 0 bases at J, with 10 bases in the middle. Germline V gene sequence: CDR1 SGHRS, CDR2 YFSETQ. This CDR3 has 15 residues. The CDR3 region has the DNA TGCGCCAGCAGCTCGATGACAGGCTCTGGAAACACCATATATTTT. Translation gives CASSSMTGSGNTIYF.

This clone was detected ten times or more. The V gene is TRBV2, the J gene TRBJ1-2; D is unresolved. CDR3 size: 13 residues. CDR1 is SNHLY and CDR2 is FYNNEI in the germline V gene. V lost 4 bases to trimming and J lost 7 bases, with 13 bases between them. CDR3 nucleotide sequence: TGTGCCAGCAGTGGGGTACTCAGTATTGGCTACACCTTC. Its protein is CASSGVLSIGYTF.

With respect to this clone: A much larger clone sits a single nucleotide away, making a read error possible. J is TRBJ2-1 and V is TRBV4-1; 7 bases match TRBD1. The CDR3 covers 15 residues. With 7 bases clipped from V and 4 bases from J, the junction kept 10 bases outside the gene matches. Germline V CDR1 and CDR2: MGHRA, YSYEKL. CDR3 sequence reads: CASIRPGTVYNEQFF. CDR3 DNA: TGCGCCAGCATCCGACCCGGGACAGTTTACAATGAGCAGTTCTTC.

In its sample, this clone was seen many times. The chain has TRBV2 and TRBJ2-4, with no clear D. Germline assignment: CDR1 SNHLY and CDR2 FYNNEI. This CDR3 comprises 14 residues. Between the trimmed V and J ends, which lost 3 bases and 4 bases, there was a span of 10 bases. The CDR3 reads CASSDLVHKNIQYF. CDR3 sequence (DNA): TGTGCCAGCAGTGATCTTGTACATAAAAACATTCAGTACTTC.